This TCR beta chain was identified during a study of T-cell reconstitution after alpha-beta-depleted transplantation in children (dated by TCRdb to the mid-2010s). General notes on the study: The study quantitatively tracked T-cell immune reconstitution after TCRalphabeta/CD19-depleted allogeneic hematopoietic cell transplantation in children using TCR repertoire profiling.

The protocol used for the library was PCR. Reads for this sample came from an Illumina HiSeq 2500. To normalize quantification of the TCRbeta repertoire, the TCR libraries were built with molecular barcoding that relied on unique molecular identifiers. TCRdb reprocessed the public reads (quality trimming at Q25 with fastp, clone calling with MiXCR) and kept in-frame beta chains. One record per CDR3 amino acid sequence lists the most common genes and DNA. The sample table holds about 460,000 distinct CDR3 sequences, of which roughly an eighth were seen once. 4.5% to 6% of the sample rests with the top ten. The CDR3 measures 13 amino acids from cysteine to phenylalanine. Here the CDR3 DNA is all that survives: 39 bases in frame from base 1. CDR1 and CDR2 were assigned from the germline V gene as SGHTA and FQGNSA. Trimming removed 8 bases from V and 0 bases from J, leaving 11 bases between the germline ends.

There are a few counts of this clonotype. Its antigen is unknown. Per-base qualities were not stored, and no clone one base away is much larger. The source was PBMCs from the stem cell graft donor, collected from the stem cell graft. This chain is built from TRBV7-2 and TRBJ2-7, with the D gene too uncertain to name. The source of this sequence is a human donor who donated a stem cell graft to a child with combined immunodeficiency. CDR3 loop: CASVYGSSYEQYF. The bases read TGTGCCAGCGTCTATGGGTCCTCCTACGAGCAGTACTTC.